A single sample gave rise to the 20 T cell receptor beta chains below, sequenced in a study of blood T cell repertoires in COVID-19. Only in-frame clones appear in the TCRdb table, and some are missing; sequencing was by immunoSEQ multiplex PCR. The repertoire holds over 90,000 clones, with nearly 85% as singletons. Sequencing used peripheral blood. The receptors were gathered from a human donor in a cohort sampled during active or convalescent COVID-19.

This rearrangement joins TRBV12-3 or TRBV12-4 to TRBJ2-7, with D possibly being TRBD2 (7 bases). The CDR3 loop spans 13 amino acids. V lost 3 bases and J lost 10, with 16 bases in between. The CDR3 nucleotides are TGTGCCAGCAGTTTGGGAGGGACATCCGTACAGTACTTC. It is translated as CASSLGGTSVQYF.

This sequence joins TRBV28 and TRBJ1-2, with D maybe TRBD1 (5 bases). This CDR3 spans 15 amino acids. Germline CDR1 reads MDHEN; CDR2 reads SYDVKM. Trimming shortened V by 6 bases and J by 5 bases, and 19 bases separated the two germline ends. For the CDR3, the DNA is TGTGCCAGCAGCCGAGCCCTCGGGACTGGGTATGGCTACACCTTC. It specifies CASSRALGTGYGYTF.

Only a few counts were recorded for this clone. The CDR3 sequence: CASSLGVGQGSAEQYF. CDR3 bases: TGTGCCAGCAGCCTGGGTGTGGGACAGGGGAGTGCCGAGCAGTACTTC. This rearrangement joins TRBV7-6 to TRBJ2-7; the match to TRBD1 covers 10 bases. The V and J ends lost 5 bases and 6 bases, in that order; junction bases with no gene match: 13. Germline CDR1 reads SGHVS; CDR2 reads FNYEAQ. The CDR3 spans 16 residues.

The J gene is TRBJ1-2, the V gene TRBV5-1, with no clear D. The V gene lost 0 bases and the J gene lost 7 bases, with 10 bases spanning the gap. Germline V gives CDR1 SGHRS, CDR2 YFSETQ. The CDR3 is made up of 13 amino acids. CDR3 bases: TGCGCCAGCAGCTTGGGGTTGGGCTCTGGCTACACCTTC. This encodes CASSLGLGSGYTF.

This clone was recorded only once. The chain combines TRBV4-3 with TRBJ2-1, with 8 bases matching TRBD2. CDR1 is LGHNA, CDR2 YSLEER, per germline. This CDR3 contains 16 residues. V shed 0 bases and J 7 bases; nucleotides not matched to a gene: 8. The CDR3 nucleotides are TGCGCCAGCAGCCAAGACAGAAGCGGGGGCCGAAATGAGCAGTTCTTC. Protein: CASSQDRSGGRNEQFF.

The chain uses TRBV3-1 (or the pseudogene TRBV3-2) and TRBJ2-3, with 9 bases lining up with TRBD1. V trimming: 6 bases; J trimming: 5 bases; junction bases outside the gene matches: 9. This CDR3 has 15 residues. Germline V gene sequence: CDR1 LGHDT, CDR2 YNNKEL (reference sequence). CDR3 in amino acids: CASRSGQGKKDTQYF. The CDR3 DNA reads TGTGCCAGCAGATCCGGACAGGGGAAAAAAGATACGCAGTATTTT.

V gene TRBV18 combines with J gene TRBJ1-2, with 9 positions matching TRBD1. CDR1 KGHSH and CDR2 LQKENI come from the germline V gene. This CDR3 is 15 amino acids long. Losses at the gene ends were 4 bases for V and 7 bases for J; bases not matched to a gene: 10. The CDR3 region is CASSLGTGLAGGYTF. The CDR3 DNA reads as TGTGCCAGCTCACTTGGGACAGGGTTGGCCGGTGGCTACACCTTC. The full variable domain, its missing parts supplied by reference TRBV18 and TRBJ1-2, is NAGVMQNPRHLVRRRGQEARLRCSPMKGHSHVYWYRQLPEEGLKFMVYLQKENIIDESGMPKERFSAEFPKEGPSILRIQQVVRGDSAAYFCASSLGTGLAGGYTFGSGTRLTVV.

J is TRBJ2-1 and V is TRBV2; TRBD2 agrees at 7 bases. CDR3 size: 14 residues. J gave up 0 bases and V 8 bases, and 4 bases lay outside the gene matches. CDR1 is SNHLY, CDR2 FYNNEI, per germline. As DNA, the CDR3 is TGTGCCAGCGCCGGGGGGATCTCCTACAATGAGCAGTTCTTC. The encoded protein is CASAGGISYNEQFF. Based on the CDR3 plus reference TRBV2 and TRBJ2-1, the full variable domain is EPEVTQTPSHQVTQMGQEVILRCVPISNHLYFYWYRQILGQKVEFLVSFYNNEISEKSEIFDDQFSVERPDGSNFTLKIRSTKLEDSAMYFCASAGGISYNEQFFGPGTRLTVL.

The chain uses TRBV18 and TRBJ2-2, with D unclear. CDR1 and CDR2 from the germline V gene are KGHSH and LQKENI. The ends were cut back, 4 bases at V and 1 base at J, with 13 bases in the middle. The CDR3 loop spans 16 amino acids. The CDR3 DNA sequence: TGTGCCAGCTCACGCCCAACCGGGTTGAACACCGGGGAGCTGTTTTTT. Translation: CASSRPTGLNTGELFF. Variable domain in full (rest from reference TRBV18 and TRBJ2-2): NAGVMQNPRHLVRRRGQEARLRCSPMKGHSHVYWYRQLPEEGLKFMVYLQKENIIDESGMPKERFSAEFPKEGPSILRIQQVVRGDSAAYFCASSRPTGLNTGELFFGEGSRLTVL.

This rearrangement joins TRBV6-5 to TRBJ2-1, with TRBD1 identical over 7 bases. The CDR3 has 15 residues. The germline V gene encodes CDR1 MNHEY and CDR2 SVGAGI. V lost 6 bases to trimming and J lost 5 bases; unmatched junction nucleotides: 10. This CDR3 reads CASSLTGEAHNEQFF. The CDR3 DNA reads as TGTGCCAGCAGCCTCACAGGGGAAGCCCACAATGAGCAGTTCTTC.

This chain links TRBV6-2 or TRBV6-3 with TRBJ2-5; 11 nucleotides agree with TRBD2. Losses at the gene ends were 4 bases for V and 5 bases for J; bases not matched to a gene: 9. This CDR3 has 16 residues. Germline V gives CDR1 MNHEY, CDR2 SVGEGT. The CDR3 sequence: CASSSTRLAGPETQYF. CDR3 nucleotide sequence: TGTGCCAGCAGTTCCACCCGACTAGCGGGGCCCGAGACCCAGTACTTC.

The V gene is TRBV6-5, the J gene TRBJ1-3, with D possibly TRBD1 on 5 matching bases. The CDR3 is made up of 16 amino acids. Trimming took off 1 base at V and 0 bases at J, with 10 bases between the two ends. Germline CDR1 reads MNHEY; CDR2 reads SVGAGI. The CDR3 protein is CASSYLGQSSGNTIYF. CDR3 DNA: TGTGCCAGCAGTTACTTAGGACAAAGCTCTGGAAACACCATATATTTT.

The chain is built from TRBV6-6 and TRBJ2-5; no reliable D call. Trimming cost V 6 bases and J 1 base, with 9 bases left between them. The CDR3 contains 13 residues. CDR1 and CDR2 from the germline V gene are MNHNY and SVGAGI (reference sequence). CDR3 amino acids: CASSPRLQETQYF. The CDR3 DNA reads as TGTGCCAGCAGCCCGAGACTCCAAGAGACCCAGTACTTC.

This sequence joins TRBV27 and TRBJ1-1; TRBD1 aligns across 8 bases. CDR1 is MNHEY and CDR2 is SMNVEV in the germline V gene (reference sequence). The CDR3 is made up of 15 amino acids. V trimming: 6 bases; J trimming: 1 base; junction bases outside the gene matches: 7. CDR3 sequence: CASRLYRGENTEAFF. CDR3 nucleotide sequence: TGTGCCAGCAGACTCTACAGGGGGGAGAACACTGAAGCTTTCTTT.

The chain carries TRBV5-5 and TRBJ2-5, with TRBD1 matching 10 bases. Per germline, CDR1 SGHKS and CDR2 YYEKEE (reference sequence). The CDR3 contains 15 residues. Trimming at V came to 2 bases and at J to 4 bases, leaving 5 bases not matched to a gene. This CDR3 reads CASSLPGQGSETQYF. The CDR3 DNA follows: TGTGCCAGCAGCTTACCGGGACAGGGGTCAGAGACCCAGTACTTC. The whole variable domain, filled in from reference TRBV5-5 and TRBJ2-5, reads DAGVTQSPTHLIKTRGQQVTLRCSPISGHKSVSWYQQVLGQGPQFIFQYYEKEERGRGNFPDRFSARQFPNYSSELNVNALLLGDSALYLCASSLPGQGSETQYFGPGTRLLVL.

V gene TRBV21-1 combines with J gene TRBJ1-4; TRBD1 reflects the table's D call only, with no check against the DNA. TRBV21-1 is assigned pseudogene status. The CDR3 extends over 18 amino acids. The CDR3 nucleotides are TGTGCCAGCAGCAACCGGGACAGGGGGAAACATTCTAATGAAAAACTGTTTTTT. Protein: CASSNRDRGKHSNEKLFF.

V and J are TRBV5-1 and TRBJ1-1; 7 positions agree with TRBD1. Trimming cost V 3 bases and J 4 bases; bases outside gene matches: 12. The CDR3 is 16 residues long. Germline CDR1 is SGHRS and CDR2 is YFSETQ. The CDR3 sequence is CASSWSGQATLTEAFF. CDR3 nucleotides: TGCGCCAGCAGCTGGTCTGGACAGGCCACCCTCACTGAAGCTTTCTTT.

This clone was observed a single time. The V call is TRBV6-5, the J call TRBJ2-5; maybe TRBD1 (5 bases). V lost 0 bases to trimming and J lost 3 bases, with 11 bases between them. The CDR3 spans 15 residues. The germline V gene encodes CDR1 MNHEY and CDR2 SVGAGI. Written as DNA, the CDR3 is TGTGCCAGCAGTTACTCGGGGTCAGGGAAAGAGACCCAGTACTTC. This sequence encodes CASSYSGSGKETQYF.

The chain has TRBV11-2 and TRBJ1-2; TRBD1 agrees at 7 bases. Germline V CDR1 and CDR2: SGHAT, FQNNGV. The junction had 6 bases not matched to a gene; V was cut back by 5 bases and J by 3 bases. The CDR3 extends over 14 amino acids. CDR3 nucleotide sequence: TGTGCCAGCAGCCTGACAGGGATGGACTATGGCTACACCTTC. This codes for CASSLTGMDYGYTF.

CDR3 region: CASSRWWGQGQFF. CDR3 coding DNA: TGTGCCAGCAGCAGGTGGTGGGGACAGGGTCAGTTCTTC. This rearrangement joins TRBV2 to TRBJ2-1, with TRBD1 identical over 9 bases. CDR3 length: 13 amino acids. Germline V lookup: CDR1 SNHLY, CDR2 FYNNEI. V lost 6 bases and J lost 13; bases outside the gene matches: 10.